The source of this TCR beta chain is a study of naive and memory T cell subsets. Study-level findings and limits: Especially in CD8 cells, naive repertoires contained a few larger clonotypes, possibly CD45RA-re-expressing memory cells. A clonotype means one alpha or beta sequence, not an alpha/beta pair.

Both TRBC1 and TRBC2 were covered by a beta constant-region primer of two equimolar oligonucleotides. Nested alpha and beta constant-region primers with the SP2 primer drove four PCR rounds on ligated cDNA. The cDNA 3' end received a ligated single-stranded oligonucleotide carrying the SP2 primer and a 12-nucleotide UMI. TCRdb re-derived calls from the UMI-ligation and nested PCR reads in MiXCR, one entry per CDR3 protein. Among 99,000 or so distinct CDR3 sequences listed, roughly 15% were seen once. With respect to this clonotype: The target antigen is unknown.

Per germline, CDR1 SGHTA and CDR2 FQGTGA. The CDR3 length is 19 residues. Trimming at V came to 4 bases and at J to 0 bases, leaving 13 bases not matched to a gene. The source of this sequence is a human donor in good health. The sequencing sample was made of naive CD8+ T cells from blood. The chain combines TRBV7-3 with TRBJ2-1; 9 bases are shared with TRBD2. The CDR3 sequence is CASSSPLRAGGSSYNEQFF. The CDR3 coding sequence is TGTGCCAGCAGCTCCCCCCTTCGGGCGGGAGGGAGCTCCTACAATGAGCAGTTCTTC.